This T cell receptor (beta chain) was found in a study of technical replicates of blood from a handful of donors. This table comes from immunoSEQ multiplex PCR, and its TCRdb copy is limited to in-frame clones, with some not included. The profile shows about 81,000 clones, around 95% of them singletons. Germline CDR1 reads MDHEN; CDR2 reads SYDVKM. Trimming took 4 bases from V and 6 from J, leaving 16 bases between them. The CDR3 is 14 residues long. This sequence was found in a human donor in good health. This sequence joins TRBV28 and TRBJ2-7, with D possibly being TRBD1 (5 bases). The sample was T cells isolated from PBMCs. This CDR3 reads CASSSPQTASEQYF. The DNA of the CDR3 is TGTGCCAGCAGTTCCCCCCAGACAGCTTCCGAGCAGTACTTC.